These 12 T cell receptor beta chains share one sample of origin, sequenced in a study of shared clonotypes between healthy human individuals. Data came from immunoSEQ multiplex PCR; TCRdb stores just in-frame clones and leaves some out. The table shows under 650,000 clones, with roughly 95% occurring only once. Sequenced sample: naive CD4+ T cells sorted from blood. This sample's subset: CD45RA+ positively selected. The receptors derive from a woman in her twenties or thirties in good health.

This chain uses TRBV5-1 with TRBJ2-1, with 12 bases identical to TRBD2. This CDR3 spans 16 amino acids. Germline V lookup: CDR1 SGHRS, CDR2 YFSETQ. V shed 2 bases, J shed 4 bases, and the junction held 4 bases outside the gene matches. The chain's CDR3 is CASSLLAGGRYNEQFF. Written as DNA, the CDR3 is TGCGCCAGCAGCTTACTAGCGGGAGGTCGGTACAATGAGCAGTTCTTC. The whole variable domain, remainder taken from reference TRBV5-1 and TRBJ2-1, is KAGVTQTPRYLIKTRGQQVTLSCSPISGHRSVSWYQQTPGQGLQFLFEYFSETQRNKGNFPGRFSGRQFSNSRSEMNVSTLELGDSALYLCASSLLAGGRYNEQFFGPGTRLTVL.

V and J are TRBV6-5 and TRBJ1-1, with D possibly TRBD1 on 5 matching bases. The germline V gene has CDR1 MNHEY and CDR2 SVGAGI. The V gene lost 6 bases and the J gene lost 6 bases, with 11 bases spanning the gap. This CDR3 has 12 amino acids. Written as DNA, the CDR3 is TGTGCCAGCAGAGACTTCAGGGCTGAAGCTTTCTTT. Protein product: CASRDFRAEAFF.

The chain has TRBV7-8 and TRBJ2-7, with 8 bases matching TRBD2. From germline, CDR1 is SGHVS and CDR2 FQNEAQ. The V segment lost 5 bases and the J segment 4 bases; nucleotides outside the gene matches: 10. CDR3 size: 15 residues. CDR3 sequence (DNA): TGTGCCAGCAGCCGGCCCGGGACTAGGGGATACGAGCAGTACTTC. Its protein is CASSRPGTRGYEQYF.

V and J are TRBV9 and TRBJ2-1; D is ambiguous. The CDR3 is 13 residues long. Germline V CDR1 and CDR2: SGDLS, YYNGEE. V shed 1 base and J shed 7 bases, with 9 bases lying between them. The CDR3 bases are TGTGCCAGCAGCGTATCCACGATGAATGAGCAGTTCTTC. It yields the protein CASSVSTMNEQFF.

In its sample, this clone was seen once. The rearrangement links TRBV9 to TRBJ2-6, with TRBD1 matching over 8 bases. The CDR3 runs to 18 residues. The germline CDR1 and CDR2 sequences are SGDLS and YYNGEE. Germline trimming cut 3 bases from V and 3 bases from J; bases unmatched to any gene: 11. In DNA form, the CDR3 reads TGTGCCAGCAGCGCCCCTGACAGGGGACCACTTGGGGCCAACGTCCTGACTTTC. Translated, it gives CASSAPDRGPLGANVLTF. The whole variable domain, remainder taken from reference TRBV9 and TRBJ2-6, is DSGVTQTPKHLITATGQRVTLRCSPRSGDLSVYWYQQSLDQGLQFLIQYYNGEERAKGNILERFSAQQFPDLHSELNLSSLELGDSALYFCASSAPDRGPLGANVLTFGAGSRLTVL.

CDR3 region: CASRIRRQSNQPQHF. The CDR3 nucleotides are TGTGCCAGCAGAATCCGTCGACAGAGCAATCAGCCCCAGCATTTT. The chain carries TRBV28 and TRBJ1-5; TRBD1 is a possible D gene (5 bases). V lost 6 bases to trimming and J lost 1 base, with 13 bases between them. Per germline, CDR1 MDHEN and CDR2 SYDVKM. CDR3 size: 15 residues.

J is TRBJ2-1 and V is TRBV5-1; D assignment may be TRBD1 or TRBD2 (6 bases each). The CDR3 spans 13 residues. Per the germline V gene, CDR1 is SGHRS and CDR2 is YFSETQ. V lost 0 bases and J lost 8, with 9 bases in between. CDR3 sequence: CASSLVGGYEQFF. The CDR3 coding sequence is TGCGCCAGCAGCTTGGTCGGGGGCTATGAGCAGTTCTTC.

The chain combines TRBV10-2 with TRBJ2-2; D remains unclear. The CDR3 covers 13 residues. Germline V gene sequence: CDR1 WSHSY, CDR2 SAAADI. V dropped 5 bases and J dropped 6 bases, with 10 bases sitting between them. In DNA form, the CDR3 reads TGCGCCAGCAGTAAATTCGACCCCGGGGAGCTGTTTTTT. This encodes CASSKFDPGELFF.

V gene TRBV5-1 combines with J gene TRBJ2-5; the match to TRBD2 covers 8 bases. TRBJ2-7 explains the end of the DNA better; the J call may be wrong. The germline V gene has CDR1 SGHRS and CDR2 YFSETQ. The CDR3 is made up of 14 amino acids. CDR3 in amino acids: CASSQSGSSYEQYF. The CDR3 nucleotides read TGCGCCAGCAGCCAGAGCGGGAGCTCCTACGAGCAGTACTTC.

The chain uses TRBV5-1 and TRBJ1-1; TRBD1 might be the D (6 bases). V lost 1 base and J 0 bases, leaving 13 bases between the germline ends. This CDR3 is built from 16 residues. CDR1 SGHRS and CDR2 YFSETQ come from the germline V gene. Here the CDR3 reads CASSLTRTEVNTEAFF. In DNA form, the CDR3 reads TGCGCCAGCAGCTTGACCCGGACAGAAGTGAACACTGAAGCTTTCTTT.

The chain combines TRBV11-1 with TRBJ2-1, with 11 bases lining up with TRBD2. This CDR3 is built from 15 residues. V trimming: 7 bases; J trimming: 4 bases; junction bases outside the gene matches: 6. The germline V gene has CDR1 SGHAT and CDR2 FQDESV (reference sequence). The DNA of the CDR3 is TGTGCCAGCAACTCCGGGACTAGCGGTTACAATGAGCAGTTCTTC. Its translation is CASNSGTSGYNEQFF.

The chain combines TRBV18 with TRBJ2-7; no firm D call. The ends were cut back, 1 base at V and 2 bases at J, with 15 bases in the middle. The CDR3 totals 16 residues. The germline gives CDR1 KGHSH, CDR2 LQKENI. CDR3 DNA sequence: TGTGCCAGCTCACCACTCTCAGTACTAAACACCTACGAGCAGTACTTC. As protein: CASSPLSVLNTYEQYF.